The next 10 T cell receptor beta chains were all read from a single sample in a study of blood T cells in healthy people across ages. Using a J-beta primer mix together with a sample-barcoded 5' primer, a second PCR was run for roughly 7 to 11 cycles. Each CDR3 protein is one row after TCRdb ran MiXCR on the 5' RACE reads. The sample holds around 1,000,000 distinct CDR3 sequences; 20% to 25% are singletons and the top ten take 0.65% to 0.95%. These data also featured in a second study, about T cells of mothers and their children.

Sequencing was performed on blood. The origin of the receptors is a girl aged 2 to 9 in good health.

There are a few counts of this clonotype. The chain uses TRBV27 and TRBJ2-6, with D tentatively TRBD2 (5 bases). The germline gives CDR1 MNHEY, CDR2 SMNVEV (reference sequence). The CDR3 is 18 residues long. The ends were cut back, 3 bases at V and 3 bases at J, with 18 bases in the middle. The CDR3 is CASSFLTQGSGGANVLTF. In DNA, the CDR3 is TGTGCCAGCAGTTTCTTGACCCAAGGGAGTGGTGGGGCCAACGTCCTGACTTTC.

The chain employs TRBV5-5 and TRBJ2-5, with D possibly being TRBD2 (5 bases). The assigned J gene may be wrong: the sequence end matches TRBJ2-1 better. The CDR3 covers 13 residues. Per the germline V gene, CDR1 is SGHKS and CDR2 is YYEKEE (reference sequence). The CDR3 region is CASTAGSYNEQFF. In DNA form, the CDR3 reads TGTGCCAGCACTGCGGGCTCCTACAATGAGCAGTTCTTC.

The rearrangement joins TRBV20-1 to TRBJ1-2; D is perhaps TRBD1 (5 bases). Germline loops: CDR1 DFQATT, CDR2 SNEGSKA (reference sequence). The CDR3 consists of 16 residues. The V end lost 5 bases, the J end lost 4 bases, and 23 bases lay between the germline ends. The CDR3 nucleotides read TGCAGTGCTTCGAAAACTGGGACGGAGACGGGCTATGGCTACACCTTC. This encodes CSASKTGTETGYGYTF.

This clonotype was seen a few times. The V and J genes are TRBV5-6 and TRBJ2-5, with TRBD1 matching 7 bases. Gene TRBJ2-1 matches the end of the DNA better, so the J call may be wrong. The CDR3 length is 15 residues. Germline V gene lookup returns CDR1 SGHDT and CDR2 YYEEEE. The CDR3 spells CASRGKGASYNEQFF. In DNA, the CDR3 is TGTGCCAGCAGAGGTAAGGGGGCCTCATACAATGAGCAGTTCTTC.

The rearrangement links TRBV28 to TRBJ1-1; D not resolved. From germline, CDR1 is MDHEN and CDR2 SYDVKM. V was trimmed by 5 bases and J by 3 bases, leaving 13 bases between them. This CDR3 is built from 14 residues. The CDR3 protein is CASSGWAQDTEAFF. In nucleotides, the CDR3 is TGTGCCAGCAGTGGGTGGGCGCAGGACACTGAAGCTTTCTTT.

CDR3: CSASAALGMSDRETQYF. As DNA, the CDR3 is TGCAGTGCTAGCGCAGCCTTGGGGATGTCGGACAGGGAGACCCAGTACTTC. The rearrangement uses TRBV20-1 and TRBJ2-5; 7 bases agree with TRBD1. The CDR3 spans 17 residues. Germline CDR1 and CDR2: DFQATT and SNEGSKA (reference sequence). Germline trimming cut 3 bases from V and 5 bases from J; bases unmatched to any gene: 18.

This clonotype has more than one count but fewer than ten. The genes are TRBV7-2 and TRBJ2-4; tentative D call: TRBD1 (6 bases). The CDR3 length is 16 residues. The V gene lost 3 bases and the J gene lost 9 bases, with 21 bases spanning the gap. Germline CDR1 and CDR2: SGHTA and FQGNSA. CDR3 residues: CASSFQATGSAGIQYF. The CDR3 coding sequence is TGTGCCAGCAGCTTTCAGGCCACAGGGAGTGCGGGCATTCAGTACTTC.

A few counts support this clonotype. This chain links TRBV7-9 with TRBJ2-7, with TRBD1 as a possible D gene (5 bases). V lost 4 bases, J lost 0 bases, and 10 bases lay in between. The CDR3 is made up of 14 amino acids. Germline CDR1 is SEHNR and CDR2 is FQNEAQ (reference sequence). DNA for the CDR3: TGTGCCAGCAGCTGGTCAGGGCCCTCCTACGAGCAGTACTTC. This encodes CASSWSGPSYEQYF.

This clonotype was found a few times. The J gene is TRBJ2-1, the V gene TRBV29-1; D unclear. This CDR3 is 13 amino acids long. Trimming took 5 bases from V and 7 from J, leaving 15 bases between them. From germline, CDR1 is SQVTM and CDR2 ANQGSEA. The CDR3 sequence is CSVKGEIWNEQFF. CDR3 coding DNA: TGCAGCGTTAAAGGAGAGATTTGGAATGAGCAGTTCTTC.

This chain connects TRBV20-1 to TRBJ1-2, with D maybe TRBD1 (6 bases). CDR1 and CDR2 from the germline V gene are DFQATT and SNEGSKA (reference sequence). This CDR3 is 14 amino acids long. V shed 2 bases and J shed 6 bases, with 16 bases lying between them. CDR3 amino acids: CSARSPGTGNGYTF. The CDR3, as DNA: TGCAGTGCTAGATCCCCAGGAACAGGGAATGGCTACACCTTC.